These 10 T cell receptor beta chains were sequenced from one sample in a study of human T cells and chemical hapten exposure. Each CDR3 protein gets one entry after TCRdb re-called the RACE reads with MiXCR. The sample includes nearly 95,000 distinct CDR3 sequences, more than 9.5% of them seen just once. Sample time point: patch test 2, 6 weeks after DPC sensitization. The treatment was: therapeutic diphenylcyclopropenone sensitization with weekly scalp DPC. The source material was whole blood, sampled in connection with sensitization to the hapten diphenylcyclopropenone (DPC). All receptors come from a man aged 35 to 55 with alopecia areata. Some clones in this sample may be carry-over from other donors' samples.

This clonotype was seen many times. The V gene is TRBV12-3 or TRBV12-4, the J gene TRBJ1-5, with D perhaps matching TRBD1 (5 bases). V was shortened by 1 base and J by 3 bases, with 13 bases between the two germline ends. This CDR3 spans 16 amino acids. The CDR3 DNA follows: TGTGCCAGCAGTTTAGGGCGGGGACGGCCCAATCAGCCCCAGCATTTT. It specifies CASSLGRGRPNQPQHF.

This clonotype showed up just a few times. The chain carries TRBV7-2 and TRBJ1-2, with D perhaps matching TRBD1 (5 bases). Trimming removed 2 bases from V and 14 bases from J, with 18 bases in between. The germline V gene encodes CDR1 SGHTA and CDR2 FQGNSA. The CDR3 sequence is 13 residues long. The CDR3 protein is CASSLMGTQGGTF. CDR3 bases: TGTGCCAGCAGCTTAATGGGGACGCAGGGCGGGACCTTC.

The chain uses TRBV7-2 and TRBJ1-6; D unresolved. Between the trimmed V and J ends, which lost 8 bases and 5 bases, there was a span of 13 bases. Germline V gives CDR1 SGHTA, CDR2 FQGNSA. The CDR3 is 14 residues long. CDR3 nucleotides: TGTGCCAGCCAACTGAGTGGCGATAATTCACCCCTCCACTTT. Protein sequence: CASQLSGDNSPLHF.

At least ten counts were recorded for this clonotype. The chain links TRBV12-3 or TRBV12-4 to TRBJ2-3; D is perhaps TRBD1 or TRBD2 (5 bases each). Trimming removed 7 bases from V and 6 bases from J, with 17 bases in between. The CDR3 runs to 14 residues. In DNA form, the CDR3 reads TGTGCCAGCACTTCCGGGACCAAACTGGATACGCAGTATTTT. This gives the protein CASTSGTKLDTQYF.

This clonotype was recorded many times. The V and J genes are TRBV10-2 and TRBJ2-4; no firm D call. V dropped 4 bases and J dropped 3 bases, with 7 bases sitting between them. Looked up from germline, CDR1 is WSHSY and CDR2 is SAAADI. This CDR3 contains 13 residues. The CDR3 region is CASSATVKNIQYF. The DNA for the CDR3 is TGCGCCAGCAGTGCTACGGTCAAAAACATTCAGTACTTC.

The gene calls are TRBV18 and TRBJ2-7; no clear D gene. Germline V lookup: CDR1 KGHSH, CDR2 LQKENI. This CDR3 is built from 13 residues. Deletions cut 3 bases from V and 3 bases from J, with 9 bases between. The chain's CDR3 is CASSPYYSYEQYV. The CDR3 DNA sequence: TGTGCCAGCTCACCCTATTATAGCTACGAGCAGTACGTC.

This clonotype was seen only a few times. The gene calls are TRBV6-2 or TRBV6-3 and TRBJ2-5; D is perhaps TRBD2 (5 bases). Trimming took 6 bases from V and 4 from J, leaving 21 bases between them. This CDR3 spans 16 amino acids. Per germline, CDR1 MNHEY and CDR2 SVGEGT. The CDR3, as DNA: TGTGCCAGCAGGTTTGAGGGAACTCCCTTTACAGAGACCCAGTACTTC. This codes for CASRFEGTPFTETQYF.

This clonotype was seen only once. The chain uses TRBV11-2 and TRBJ2-3; 13 bases map to TRBD2. The germline V gene has CDR1 SGHAT and CDR2 FQNNGV. The CDR3 covers 17 residues. The V segment lost 5 bases and the J segment 4 bases; nucleotides outside the gene matches: 9. CDR3 amino acids: CASSRGLAGPSADTQYF. CDR3 coding DNA: TGTGCCAGCAGCCGGGGACTAGCGGGGCCCTCCGCAGATACGCAGTATTTT.

The V and J genes are TRBV29-1 and TRBJ1-1; D gene ambiguous. Trimming cost V 4 bases and J 2 bases, with 2 bases left between them. CDR1 and CDR2 from the germline V gene are SQVTM and ANQGSEA. This CDR3 has 10 residues. CDR3 nucleotides: TGCAGCGTTGCAAACACTGAAGCTTTCTTT. Translation gives CSVANTEAFF.

This clonotype was found a few times. V usage is TRBV5-8 and J usage is TRBJ1-2, with 7 bases matching TRBD1. The germline V gene encodes CDR1 SGHTS and CDR2 YDEGEE. V shed 4 bases, J shed 4 bases, and the junction held 13 bases outside the gene matches. This CDR3 has 16 residues. CDR3 coding DNA: TGTGCCAGCAGCCTGGAGACAGGGAGGTCGGGCTATGGCTACACCTTC. It translates to CASSLETGRSGYGYTF.